This TCR beta chain was identified in a study of cytomegalovirus exposure and HLA in healthy donors. For the study at large: A prior analysis found some 110 million unique TCR beta sequences from about 179 million T cells.

Study conclusions and caveats: TCR beta sequences reportedly predicted most subjects' HLA-A and HLA-B alleles accurately. According to an earlier analysis, most TCR beta V segments yielded productive rearrangements about 90% or about 30% of the time.

The germline V gene encodes CDR1 SGHRS and CDR2 YFSETQ. After removal of 2 bases from V and 0 bases from J, the junction contained 5 bases not matched to a gene. The CDR3 is made up of 16 amino acids. This clone was counted once. The antigen is not known. 13 Jbeta primers and 60 Vbeta primers were used for the PCR. Produced via immunoSEQ multiplex PCR; TCRdb's table is partial and in-frame only. Among approximately 130,000 clones, roughly four fifths were seen once, and the ten largest hold 5.9%. Each donor's status was that of a healthy bone marrow donor. Sequencing was done on a sample of PBMCs. V usage is TRBV5-1 and J usage is TRBJ2-3; TRBD2 aligns across 8 bases. This clonotype originated in a woman in her thirties or forties in good health and CMV-seropositive. The CDR3 DNA sequence: TGCGCCAGCAGCTTACAACCTAGCGGGAGCACAGATACGCAGTATTTT. Its translation: CASSLQPSGSTDTQYF. The whole variable domain, filled in from reference TRBV5-1 and TRBJ2-3, reads KAGVTQTPRYLIKTRGQQVTLSCSPISGHRSVSWYQQTPGQGLQFLFEYFSETQRNKGNFPGRFSGRQFSNSRSEMNVSTLELGDSALYLCASSLQPSGSTDTQYFGPGTRLTVL.